This TCR beta chain originates from a study of cytomegalovirus exposure and HLA in healthy donors (dated by TCRdb to about 2017). Looking at the study overall: An earlier analysis of approximately 640 of the donors reported approximately 290 Gb of sequence data and 100 million to 140 million unique TCR beta sequences from about 179 million T cells. About 5 DR-DQ haplotypes were handled as single units for association and clustering, since linkage in the cohort was strong. Of the 398 genotyped donors, approximately 83% fell in the genetic ancestry cluster associated with self-reported Caucasian donors. An earlier analysis of 587 of the donors used high-throughput TCR beta sequencing to judge whether each TCR beta V gene segment behaved as functional or pseudogenic. Roughly 310 gigabases of sequencing data and 70 million to 100 million unique TCR sequences were included in an early release covering about 700 HLA-typed donors. Across approximately 420 genotyped donors of the cohort, an average of roughly 250,000 unique TCR beta nucleotide sequences per donor were sequenced, and roughly 20% of those sequences were non-productive. Rather than using new phenotypic data, the later analysis identified candidate immune exposures from TCR beta sequences and from how often those sequences occurred across donors. A separate validation cohort of 100 to 150 different subjects was used in addition to the approximately 610-subject first cohort. In a later analysis, previously published TCR beta repertoires from 550 to 700 donors were re-analyzed and high-resolution HLA genotyping was added so that TCR occurrence patterns could be studied. To predict cytomegalovirus infection status, the study combined high-throughput TCR immunosequencing, statistical association of individual TCRs with disease status, and machine learning. Typing coverage varied by locus: roughly 629-640 donors for A, B, C, DRB1 and DQB1; roughly 500 for DQA1; around 570 for DPA1; 450 to 480 for DPB1. Every discovery cohort repertoire had been produced on one sequencing platform. HLA typing covered class I and class II loci at four-digit resolution. The study profiled the T cell repertoires of more than 500 subjects by immunosequencing and related them to cytomegalovirus serostatus. Genome-wide SNP genotypes for about three fifths of the roughly 700 donors were used in a later genetic analysis, which treated that subset as a discovery cohort. The aim of the study was to test whether cataloging public T cell receptors could identify signatures of past pathogen exposure. Alongside the repertoire data, information on donor age, sex, ethnicity and CMV serostatus was compiled. Here is what the overall study found, with its caveats: Across donors, most TCR sequences were observed very rarely, whereas some public TCRs were present in many individuals. In a later analysis, TCR association rates were found to vary across HLA loci, with the most associated TCRs seen for DRB1 alleles and the fewest for HLA-C alleles. The study listed 150 to 200 TCR beta chains as associated with cytomegalovirus. A group of highly shared sequence variants was considered likely to be a technical artifact of the sequencing pipeline. This cohort had only TCR beta chains sequenced, and the lack of alpha or paired-chain data limited which features could be detected. In a later genetic analysis, a missense DCLRE1C variant was associated with V-gene and J-gene trimming of TCR beta chains, and the association was replicated in an independent cohort. According to a later analysis, most CMV-associated TCR beta chains appeared to be HLA-restricted, and the HLA associations seemed to be driven largely by CMV exposure. A few of the identified cytomegalovirus-associated TCR beta chains were confirmed in vitro to be specific for cytomegalovirus antigens. Broadly in line with IMGT annotations, most TCR beta V segments showed up in productive rearrangements about 87% or about 30% of the time in an earlier analysis of several hundred of the donors. In a later analysis, several top co-occurrence clusters were reported to appear linked to parvovirus B19, influenza, CMV and Epstein-Barr virus. Compared with equally common non-associated chains, HLA-associated TCR beta chains in a later analysis were more clonally expanded and had lower generation probabilities. Because the 87-base-pair reads could not distinguish some IMGT-functional V segments, including TRBV6-2 and TRBV6-3, those segments were excluded. Because some donors lacked HLA typing at each locus, the association tests relied only on the typed subset. CMV serostatus was the only immune exposure information available for the cohort. Correlated functional status among segregating V segments might reflect linkage disequilibrium, but an unknown experimental factor could not be ruled out. In a later genetic analysis, fewer N-insertions in productive TCRs were reported among donors in an Asian-associated ancestry cluster than the 666-donor mean. Strong co-occurrence of HLA alleles, especially DR and DQ, made assigning TCR associations to individual alleles difficult. Presence/absence analyses assumed roughly uniform sequencing depth across donors, an assumption that may not hold. About 17 rarely observed V segments, including chromosome 9 orphons, were excluded from the earlier analysis of almost 600 of the donors because counts were too low. The authors suggested that the approach could potentially be extended to other disease states and immunological phenotypes. A further reported finding was that TCR beta sequences accurately predicted the HLA-A and HLA-B alleles for most subjects in the first cohort. The classifier was reported to diagnose cytomegalovirus status with high specificity and sensitivity in both the original and validation cohorts. In a later analysis, more than 15,000 TCR beta sequences were associated with specific HLA alleles at a false discovery rate of 0.05.

On this clone itself: The specificity of this receptor is unknown. No qualities accompany the bases; no much larger clone lies one base away.

Based on the germline V gene (reference sequence), the CDR1 and CDR2 sequences are LNHDA and SQIVND. Trimming takes 7 bases off V and 4 bases off J; junction bases not matched to a gene: 9. From the cysteine through the phenylalanine, the CDR3 covers 15 amino acids. Just the 45-base CDR3 DNA is kept, in frame starting at base 1. The library relied on the immunoSEQ multiplex PCR assay. For the multiplex PCR, a mixture combining 60 forward primers for TCR Vbeta segments and 13 reverse primers for TCR Jbeta segments was used. Amplification of the CDR3 region of rearranged TCR beta genes was performed with a multiplex PCR assay on genomic DNA. Amplified TCR beta libraries were sequenced as 87-base-pair reads on the Illumina HiSeq System. The published analysis was carried out like this. Across the 600 to 700 repertoires, a later analysis counted 80 million or so unique TCR beta chains, approximately 10 million of which were shared by at least two donors. A nearest-neighbor algorithm error-corrected the raw reads and collapsed the reads into unique sequences, merging closely related sequences to remove PCR and sequencing errors. CDR3 sequences were aligned to IMGT reference sequences to assign V, D and J gene segments. For a sequence to be retained, a match of at least six nucleotides was required to both a V gene segment and a J gene segment. A rearrangement counted as productive if the CDR3 had no stop codons and remained in frame with V and J, and every other rearrangement counted as non-productive. CDR3 was defined by IMGT convention, running from the second conserved V-encoded cysteine to the conserved J-encoded phenylalanine. Sequences without an unambiguous match to a single V gene segment were excluded from the earlier analysis of a few hundred of the donors. An earlier analysis of about 600 of the donors called V segments functional above 56.7% productive rearrangements and segregating when the between-donor standard deviation exceeded 5%. To diagnose cytomegalovirus status from the catalog of TCR beta chain sequences, a statistical classification framework was built. V and J gene assignment, in a later analysis, came from comparing TCR nucleotide sequences with IMGT/GENE-DB human TR gene sequences. The TCRdist pipeline was used in a later analysis to assign CDR3 sequences and most-parsimonious VDJ recombination scenarios. A later analysis defined each TCR beta chain by its CDR3 amino acid sequence plus V-gene family, and excluded reads lacking a unique V-gene family. To address suspected cross-contamination and a sequencing artifact, a later analysis removed approximately 600 highly shared, low-generation-probability nucleotide sequences. A later analysis calculated a clonal expansion index for each public chain from normalized within-repertoire ranks of inferred template counts. In a later analysis, generation probabilities were computed using a VDJ recombination model fitted to out-of-frame rearrangements, and the results were checked against IGoR. In a later analysis, hypergeometric tests were used to score TCR-TCR, TCR-HLA and TCR-CMV co-occurrence, with a repertoire-size bias correction applied to TCR pairs. To estimate false discovery rates, a later analysis permuted the HLA or CMV assignments 20 times. In a later analysis, co-occurring TCRs were grouped with DBSCAN, and TCRdist sequence similarity was added when clustering was performed within HLA-allele-positive subsets. Repertoires with fewer than 30,000 or more than 120,000 public chains were left out of co-occurrence clustering, as were four to six repertoires with anomalous nucleotide sharing. In its TCRdb copy, this immuneACCESS table keeps in-frame sequences only and misses some clones. Where compared with another copy, unresolved V genes explain less than half of these, and the others have no known cause. V, J and clone size are those of that table, while D and trimming were read from the DNA. The sample profile shows around 91,000 clones; around 78% of them were found once. Around 2.5% of the sample goes to the ten largest clones.

The cohort was made up of 666 healthy bone marrow donors. At the time of sampling, all cohort members were nominally healthy, though unrecorded immune exposures were likely present. The donor was CMV seropositive and was included in the group of 250 to 350 seropositive cohort members. A peripheral blood sample was provided by each donor, and peripheral blood mononuclear cells were used for TCR beta sequencing. The Qiagen DNeasy Blood Extraction Kit was used to extract genomic DNA from the blood cell samples. The receptor was derived from a male donor in good health and CMV-seropositive. Source material: PBMCs. The rearrangement combines TRBV19 with TRBJ1-3; 8 bases in the junction line up with TRBD1. The CDR3 region reads CASTPGQGEGNTIYF. DNA sequence: TGTGCCAGTACCCCCGGACAGGGAGAAGGAAACACCATATATTTT.